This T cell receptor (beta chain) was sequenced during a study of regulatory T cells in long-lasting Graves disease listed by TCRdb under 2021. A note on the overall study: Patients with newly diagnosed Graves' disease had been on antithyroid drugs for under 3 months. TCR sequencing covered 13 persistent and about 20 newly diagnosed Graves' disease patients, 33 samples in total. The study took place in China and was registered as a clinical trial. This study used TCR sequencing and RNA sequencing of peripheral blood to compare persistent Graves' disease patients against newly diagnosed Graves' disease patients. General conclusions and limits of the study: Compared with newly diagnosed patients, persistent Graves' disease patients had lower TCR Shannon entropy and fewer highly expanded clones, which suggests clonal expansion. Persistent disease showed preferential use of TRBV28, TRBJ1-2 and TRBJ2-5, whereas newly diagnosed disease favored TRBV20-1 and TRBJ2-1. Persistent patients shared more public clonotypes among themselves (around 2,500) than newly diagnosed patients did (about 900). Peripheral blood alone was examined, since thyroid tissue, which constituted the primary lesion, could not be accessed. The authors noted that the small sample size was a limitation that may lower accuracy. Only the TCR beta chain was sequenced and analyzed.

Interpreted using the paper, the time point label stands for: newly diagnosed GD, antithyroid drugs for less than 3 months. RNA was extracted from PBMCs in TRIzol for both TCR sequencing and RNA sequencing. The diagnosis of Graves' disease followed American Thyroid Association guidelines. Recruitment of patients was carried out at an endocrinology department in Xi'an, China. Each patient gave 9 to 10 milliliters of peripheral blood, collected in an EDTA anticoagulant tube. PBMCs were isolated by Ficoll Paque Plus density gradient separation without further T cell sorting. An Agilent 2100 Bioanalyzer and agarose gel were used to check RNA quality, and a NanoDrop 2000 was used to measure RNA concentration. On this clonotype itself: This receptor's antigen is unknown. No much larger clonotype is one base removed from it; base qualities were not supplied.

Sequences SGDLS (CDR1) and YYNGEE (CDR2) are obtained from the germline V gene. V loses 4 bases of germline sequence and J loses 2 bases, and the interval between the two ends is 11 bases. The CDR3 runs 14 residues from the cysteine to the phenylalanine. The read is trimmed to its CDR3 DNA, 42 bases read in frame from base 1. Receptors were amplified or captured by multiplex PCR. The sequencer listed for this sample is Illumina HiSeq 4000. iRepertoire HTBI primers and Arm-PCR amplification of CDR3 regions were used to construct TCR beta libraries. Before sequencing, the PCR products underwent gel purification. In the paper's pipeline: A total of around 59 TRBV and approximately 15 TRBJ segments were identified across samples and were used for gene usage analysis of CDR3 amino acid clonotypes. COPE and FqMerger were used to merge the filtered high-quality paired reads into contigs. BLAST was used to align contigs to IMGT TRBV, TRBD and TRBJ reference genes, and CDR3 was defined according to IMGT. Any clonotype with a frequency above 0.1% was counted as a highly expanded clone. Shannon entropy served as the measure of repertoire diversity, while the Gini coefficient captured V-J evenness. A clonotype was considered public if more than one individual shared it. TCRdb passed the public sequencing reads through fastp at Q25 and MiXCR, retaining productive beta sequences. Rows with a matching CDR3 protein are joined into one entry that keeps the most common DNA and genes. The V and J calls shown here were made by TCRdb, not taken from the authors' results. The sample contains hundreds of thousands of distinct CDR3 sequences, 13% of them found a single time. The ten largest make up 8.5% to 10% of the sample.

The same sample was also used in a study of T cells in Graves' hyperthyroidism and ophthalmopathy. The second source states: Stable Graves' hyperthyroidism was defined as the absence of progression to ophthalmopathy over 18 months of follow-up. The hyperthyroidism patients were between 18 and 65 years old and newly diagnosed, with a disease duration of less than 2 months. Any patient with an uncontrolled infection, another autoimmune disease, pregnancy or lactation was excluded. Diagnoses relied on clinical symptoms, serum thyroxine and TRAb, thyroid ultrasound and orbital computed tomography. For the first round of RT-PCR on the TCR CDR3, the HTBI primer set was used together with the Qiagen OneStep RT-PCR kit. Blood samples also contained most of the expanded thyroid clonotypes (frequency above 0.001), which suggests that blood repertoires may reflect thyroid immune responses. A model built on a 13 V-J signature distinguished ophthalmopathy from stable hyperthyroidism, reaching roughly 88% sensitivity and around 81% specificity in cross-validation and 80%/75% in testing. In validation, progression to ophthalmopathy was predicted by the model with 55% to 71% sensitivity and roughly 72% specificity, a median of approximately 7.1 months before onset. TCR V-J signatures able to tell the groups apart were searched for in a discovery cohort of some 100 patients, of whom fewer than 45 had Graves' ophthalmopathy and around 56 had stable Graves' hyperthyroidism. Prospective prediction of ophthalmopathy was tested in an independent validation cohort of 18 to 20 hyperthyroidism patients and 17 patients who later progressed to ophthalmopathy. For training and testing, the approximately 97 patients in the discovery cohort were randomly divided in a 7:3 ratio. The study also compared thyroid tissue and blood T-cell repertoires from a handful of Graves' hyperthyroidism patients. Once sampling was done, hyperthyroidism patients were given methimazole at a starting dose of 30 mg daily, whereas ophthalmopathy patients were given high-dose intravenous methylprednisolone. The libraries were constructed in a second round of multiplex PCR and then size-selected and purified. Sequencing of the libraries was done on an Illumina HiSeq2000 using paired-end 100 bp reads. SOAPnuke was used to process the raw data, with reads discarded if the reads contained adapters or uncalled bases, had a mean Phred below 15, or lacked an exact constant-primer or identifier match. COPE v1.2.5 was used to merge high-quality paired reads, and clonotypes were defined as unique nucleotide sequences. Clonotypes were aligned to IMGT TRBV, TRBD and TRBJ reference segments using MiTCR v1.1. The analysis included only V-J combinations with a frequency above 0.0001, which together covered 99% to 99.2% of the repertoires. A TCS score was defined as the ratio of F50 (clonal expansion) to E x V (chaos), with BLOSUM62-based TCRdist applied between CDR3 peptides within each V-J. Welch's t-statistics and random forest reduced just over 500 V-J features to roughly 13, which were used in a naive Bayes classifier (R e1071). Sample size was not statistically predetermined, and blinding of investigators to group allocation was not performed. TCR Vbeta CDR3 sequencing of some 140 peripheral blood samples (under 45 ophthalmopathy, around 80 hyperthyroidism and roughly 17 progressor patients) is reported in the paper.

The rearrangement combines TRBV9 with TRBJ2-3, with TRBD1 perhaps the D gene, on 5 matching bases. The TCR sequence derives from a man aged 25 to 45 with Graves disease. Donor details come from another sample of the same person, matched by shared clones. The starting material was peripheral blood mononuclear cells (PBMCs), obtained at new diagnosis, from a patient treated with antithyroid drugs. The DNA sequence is TGTGCCAGCAGCCAGGACATTTACACAGATACGCAGTATTTT. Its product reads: CASSQDIYTDTQYF. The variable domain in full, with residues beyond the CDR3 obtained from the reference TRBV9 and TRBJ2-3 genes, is DSGVTQTPKHLITATGQRVTLRCSPRSGDLSVYWYQQSLDQGLQFLIQYYNGEERAKGNILERFSAQQFPDLHSELNLSSLELGDSALYFCASSQDIYTDTQYFGPGTRLTVL.